This entry lists 5 T cell receptor beta chains sequenced from one sample in a study of shared clonotypes between healthy human individuals. This table comes from immunoSEQ multiplex PCR, and its TCRdb copy is limited to in-frame clones, with some not included. The sample carries about 2.1 million clones, around 93% recorded once. Naive-designated CD8 cells lacked CD45RO, were positively enriched for CCR7, and omitted terminally differentiated effector memory CD45RA+ cells. The sample was naive CD8+ T cells from PBMCs. The receptors were sampled from a young man in good health. Some clones in this sample may be carry-over from other donors' samples.

V is TRBV9 and J is TRBJ2-1; a possible D gene is TRBD1 (6 bases). V gave up 3 bases and J gave up 6 bases, with 10 bases separating them. The germline V gene has CDR1 SGDLS and CDR2 YYNGEE. The length of the CDR3 is 13 residues. This CDR3 is CASSANRVNEQFF. DNA for the CDR3: TGTGCCAGCAGCGCGAACAGGGTCAATGAGCAGTTCTTC. The entire variable domain, with the rest obtained from reference TRBV9 and TRBJ2-1, is as follows: DSGVTQTPKHLITATGQRVTLRCSPRSGDLSVYWYQQSLDQGLQFLIQYYNGEERAKGNILERFSAQQFPDLHSELNLSSLELGDSALYFCASSANRVNEQFFGPGTRLTVL.

The V and J genes are TRBV11-2 and TRBJ2-7, with D hard to call. The CDR3 has 13 residues. The germline V gene encodes CDR1 SGHAT and CDR2 FQNNGV. V was trimmed by 6 bases and J by 4 bases, leaving 13 bases between them. CDR3 protein: CASRGRWAYEQYF. For the CDR3, the DNA is TGTGCCAGCAGGGGTAGGTGGGCGTACGAGCAGTACTTC. The complete variable domain, with remaining parts taken from reference TRBV11-2 and TRBJ2-7, reads EAGVAQSPRYKIIEKRQSVAFWCNPISGHATLYWYQQILGQGPKLLIQFQNNGVVDDSQLPKDRFSAERLKGVDSTLKIQPAKLEDSAVYLCASRGRWAYEQYFGPGTRLTVT.

This chain uses TRBV10-3 with TRBJ2-1; a possible D gene is TRBD2 (5 bases). V was shortened by 6 bases and J by 2 bases, with 14 bases between the two germline ends. Germline lookup yields CDR1 ENHRY and CDR2 SYGVKD. The CDR3 is 15 residues long. The CDR3 is CAIRPTSTPYNEQFF. The CDR3, as DNA: TGTGCCATCAGGCCTACTAGTACCCCCTACAATGAGCAGTTCTTC.

This clone was seen just once. The V call is TRBV6-5, the J call TRBJ2-1; 13 bases map to TRBD2. CDR1 MNHEY and CDR2 SVGAGI come from the germline V gene. The CDR3 runs to 15 residues. Trimming cost V 6 bases and J 8 bases; bases outside gene matches: 7. Written as DNA, the CDR3 is TGTGCCAGCAGCCTGGCCGGGACTAGCGGGGATGAGCAGTTCTTC. Residues: CASSLAGTSGDEQFF.

J is TRBJ1-1 and V is TRBV29-1; D gene uncertain. V gave up 6 bases and J gave up 1 base, with 12 bases separating them. The CDR3 sequence is 13 residues long. Germline V gene sequence: CDR1 SQVTM, CDR2 ANQGSEA. CDR3 sequence: CSVWNRPNTEAFF. CDR3 bases: TGCAGCGTATGGAACCGCCCGAACACTGAAGCTTTCTTT.